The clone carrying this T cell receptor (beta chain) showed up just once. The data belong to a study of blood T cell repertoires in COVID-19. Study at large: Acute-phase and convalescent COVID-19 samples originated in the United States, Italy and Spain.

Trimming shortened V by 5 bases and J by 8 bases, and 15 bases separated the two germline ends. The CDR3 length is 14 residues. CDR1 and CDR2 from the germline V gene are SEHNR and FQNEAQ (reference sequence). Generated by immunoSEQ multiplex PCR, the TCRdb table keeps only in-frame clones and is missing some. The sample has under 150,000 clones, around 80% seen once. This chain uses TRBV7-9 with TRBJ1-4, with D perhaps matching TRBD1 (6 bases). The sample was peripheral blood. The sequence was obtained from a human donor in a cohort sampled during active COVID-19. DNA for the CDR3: TGTGCCAGCAGCCCGGGGCAGGGGAAAGAAAAACTGTTTTTT. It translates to CASSPGQGKEKLFF.